Here is one T cell receptor beta chain with its context. What it recognizes is unknown. These data belong to a study of vaccination effects on CD4 cells after COVID-19. Across the whole study: ViraFEST used viral peptide pools to expand antigen-specific CD4+ T cells before sequencing. Wells each received two million PBMC, cultured with 10 IU/ml IL-2 and about 9.4 ug/ml peptides. Regarding the study as a whole: No early post-infection timepoints were available in the study, which also included few convalescent patients. After vaccination, at late timepoints, clones induced by infection and by vaccine contracted markedly.

A roughly ten-day culture period preceded the isolation of CD4+ T cells. Two-dose vaccination with either BNT162b2 or mRNA-1273 was given to the participants. This table comes from immunoSEQ multiplex PCR, and its TCRdb copy is limited to in-frame clones, with some not included. The sample shows fewer than 10,000 clones, approximately 76% of them seen only once. This sequence originates from a human donor who received a COVID-19 vaccine. This sample comprised CD4+ T cells from PBMCs cultured without peptide, obtained after COVID-19 vaccination.

CDR3 protein: CASSLSGRAGDTQYF. In DNA, the CDR3 is TGTGCCAGCAGCCTTAGCGGGAGGGCCGGGGATACGCAGTATTTT. V gene TRBV11-2 combines with J gene TRBJ2-3, with 11 nucleotides matching TRBD2. Germline-derived CDR1 and CDR2 are SGHAT and FQNNGV. J gave up 6 bases and V 5 bases, and 7 bases lay outside the gene matches. The CDR3 is 15 amino acids.